The source of this T cell receptor (beta chain) is a study of blood T cells in healthy people across ages. Next came a second PCR, run for roughly 6 to 11 cycles, which used a sample-barcoded 5' primer along with a J-beta primer mix. Via MiXCR, TCRdb re-called the 5' RACE reads, giving one row per CDR3 protein. The sample has approximately 1,700,000 distinct CDR3 sequences; roughly two fifths are singletons. The study's findings and limits: Older age coincided with a roughly linear decline in TCR beta diversity per million T cells.

Note on this clonotype: Its antigen is undetermined.

Caucasian, healthy and from Russia, the donors were aged between 6 and 90. Each donor gave around 9.3 milliliters of peripheral blood. The receptor was isolated from a human donor in good health. The specimen was blood.

The CDR3 region is CASSLRSQGLVDNEQFF. As DNA, the CDR3 is TGTGCCAGCAGCTTACGCTCACAGGGGTTGGTGGACAATGAGCAGTTCTTC. The J gene is TRBJ2-1, the V gene TRBV11-3; the match to TRBD1 covers 7 bases. V shed 2 bases, J shed 5 bases, and the junction held 12 bases outside the gene matches. Germline V lookup: CDR1 SGHNT, CDR2 YENEEA. The CDR3 is 17 amino acids.